This T cell receptor (beta chain) was identified during a study of fetal regulatory T cell absence and autoimmunity. At the level of the study: Without clinical diabetes, IPEX patients showed exocrine pancreas autoimmunity.

As for this clone: Its specificity is unknown.

Sequencing was at survey level. Produced via immunoSEQ multiplex PCR; TCRdb's table is partial and in-frame only. The sample comprises about 46,000 clones, approximately 80% of which are singletons, and roughly 0.37% rests with the top ten. General study findings and limits: Broadly similar TRB gene family usage was seen in pancreas and cord blood. Antigen-driven pancreatic autoimmunity before birth in IPEX was inferred from oligoclonal enrichment.

This TCR was recovered from a newborn boy with IPEX syndrome. The material sequenced was cord blood.

The CDR3 coding sequence is TGCGCCAGCAGCCAACCACAGGGTCGAGCTTTCTTT. Amino acids: CASSQPQGRAFF. The chain joins TRBV4-1 to TRBJ1-1, with a tentative D call TRBD1 (6 bases). CDR1 is MGHRA and CDR2 is YSYEKL in the germline V gene. The CDR3 is 12 residues long. Trimming cost V 2 bases and J 10 bases, with 11 bases left between them.